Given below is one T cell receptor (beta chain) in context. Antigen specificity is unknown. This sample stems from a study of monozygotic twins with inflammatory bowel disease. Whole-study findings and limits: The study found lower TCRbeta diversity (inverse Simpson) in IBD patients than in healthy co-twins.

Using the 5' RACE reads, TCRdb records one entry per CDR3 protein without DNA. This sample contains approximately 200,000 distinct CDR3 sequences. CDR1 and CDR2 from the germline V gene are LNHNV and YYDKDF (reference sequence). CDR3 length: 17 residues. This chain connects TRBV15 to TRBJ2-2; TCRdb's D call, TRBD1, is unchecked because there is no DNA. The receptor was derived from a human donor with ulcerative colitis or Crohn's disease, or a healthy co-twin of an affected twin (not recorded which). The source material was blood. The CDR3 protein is CATSRDGDRGPTGELFF.